The 8 T cell receptor beta chains below come from one sample, sequenced in a study of shared clonotypes between healthy human individuals. Here immunoSEQ multiplex PCR was the method, and the copy in TCRdb shows in-frame clones only, minus some. Among roughly 2 million clones listed, nearly 97% were seen once. The sample taken for sequencing was naive CD4+ T cells sorted from blood. Subset reported: CD45RA+ positively selected. These receptors all stem from a man aged 18 to 29 in good health.

The chain is built from TRBV9 and TRBJ2-7; 7 bases are shared with TRBD2. The length of the CDR3 is 14 residues. Germline V gene sequence: CDR1 SGDLS, CDR2 YYNGEE. With V trimmed by 2 bases and J by 2 bases, 4 bases remained unmatched. CDR3 residues: CASSVQAGTYEQYF. CDR3 bases: TGTGCCAGCAGCGTTCAAGCGGGAACCTACGAGCAGTACTTC.

The V gene is TRBV4-3, the J gene TRBJ2-7; a weak D match, TRBD2 (6 bases). The CDR3 sequence is 13 residues long. The germline gives CDR1 LGHNA, CDR2 YSLEER. Trimming left V 0 bases short and J 4 bases short, with 7 bases between. The chain's CDR3 is CASSQEAGYEQYF. DNA of the CDR3: TGCGCCAGCAGCCAAGAGGCGGGGTACGAGCAGTACTTC.

The CDR3 loop is CASSVPGLAGGLSTTNEQYF. The DNA for the CDR3 is TGTGCCAGCAGCGTCCCGGGACTAGCGGGAGGGCTATCTACTACGAACGAGCAGTACTTC. This chain links TRBV9 with TRBJ2-7, with 16 nucleotides matching TRBD2. The V gene's germline CDR1 is SGDLS and CDR2 YYNGEE. The trim removed 2 bases at V and 5 bases at J, leaving 16 bases unmatched. The CDR3 covers 20 residues.

This clone was recorded once. The CDR3 DNA follows: TGTGCCAGCAGGCCCGACTCAGGGGTGGCCTACGAGCAGTACTTC. Translating gives CASRPDSGVAYEQYF. J is TRBJ2-7 and V is TRBV27; D perhaps matches TRBD1 (6 bases). V lost 6 bases and J 2 bases, leaving 17 bases between the germline ends. CDR3 length: 15 residues. The V gene's germline CDR1 is MNHEY and CDR2 SMNVEV (reference sequence).

This clone was seen more than once but under ten times. V usage is TRBV7-9 and J usage is TRBJ1-3; unclear D gene. The V end lost 1 base, the J end lost 6 bases, and 19 bases lay between the germline ends. The CDR3 is made up of 17 amino acids. Germline lookup yields CDR1 SEHNR and CDR2 FQNEAQ (reference sequence). The CDR3 is CASSLEFSGGYLNTIYF. DNA of the CDR3: TGTGCCAGCAGCTTAGAATTTAGTGGAGGGTATTTAAACACCATATATTTT.

V gene TRBV30 combines with J gene TRBJ1-1; TRBD1 aligns across 7 bases. The trim removed 3 bases at V and 1 base at J, leaving 8 bases unmatched. This CDR3 is built from 15 residues. The germline V gene has CDR1 GTSNPN and CDR2 SVGIG (reference sequence). Here the CDR3 reads CAWRKGGLGNTEAFF. In DNA form, the CDR3 reads TGTGCCTGGAGGAAAGGGGGCTTAGGGAACACTGAAGCTTTCTTT. Full variable domain (outside the CDR3, taken from reference TRBV30 and TRBJ1-1): SQTIHQWPATLVQPVGSPLSLECTVEGTSNPNLYWYRQAAGRGLQLLFYSVGIGQISSEVPQNLSASRPQDRQFILSSKKLLLSDSGFYLCAWRKGGLGNTEAFFGQGTRLTVV.

Worth noting for this clone: The identical CDR3 is also encoded by other nucleotide sequences in the sample. CDR3 DNA sequence: TGTGCCAGCAGGTCGAACACTGAAGCTTTCTTT. This sequence encodes CASRSNTEAFF. The chain employs TRBV28 and TRBJ1-1; D uncertain. Germline V gene sequence: CDR1 MDHEN, CDR2 SYDVKM. Trimming stripped 6 bases from V and 1 base from J, with 3 bases between. This CDR3 is 11 amino acids long.

The rearrangement links TRBV6-5 to TRBJ1-4; D possibly corresponds to TRBD1 (5 bases). Germline values: CDR1 MNHEY, CDR2 SVGAGI. V gave up 4 bases and J gave up 8 bases, with 14 bases separating them. The CDR3 sequence is 14 residues long. CDR3 coding DNA: TGTGCCAGCAGTTTACAGGAAACTGGCGAAAAACTGTTTTTT. This gives the protein CASSLQETGEKLFF.